This T cell receptor (beta chain) comes out of a study of T cell repertoires in cytomegalovirus infection. Notes on the study in general: Totalled public TCR beta family frequency picked out people who carried CMV plus the relevant HLA.

Germline CDR1 and CDR2: MGHRA and YSYEKL. With V trimmed by 4 bases and J by 2 bases, 8 bases remained unmatched. This CDR3 comprises 16 residues. There are many counts of this clonotype. What it binds is unknown. TCRdb redid the calling of the reads with MiXCR, one entry per CDR3 protein. The sample lists just over 300,000 distinct CDR3 sequences; roughly 15% were seen once. The sequenced sample was PBMCs. J is TRBJ1-5 and V is TRBV4-1, with 7 bases fitting TRBD1. The sequence came from a human donor in good health (CMV status not recorded). Some clones in this sample may be carry-over from other donors' samples. The CDR3: CASSRGEGTGNQPQHF. The CDR3, as DNA: TGCGCCAGCAGCCGCGGGGAAGGGACAGGCAATCAGCCCCAGCATTTT.